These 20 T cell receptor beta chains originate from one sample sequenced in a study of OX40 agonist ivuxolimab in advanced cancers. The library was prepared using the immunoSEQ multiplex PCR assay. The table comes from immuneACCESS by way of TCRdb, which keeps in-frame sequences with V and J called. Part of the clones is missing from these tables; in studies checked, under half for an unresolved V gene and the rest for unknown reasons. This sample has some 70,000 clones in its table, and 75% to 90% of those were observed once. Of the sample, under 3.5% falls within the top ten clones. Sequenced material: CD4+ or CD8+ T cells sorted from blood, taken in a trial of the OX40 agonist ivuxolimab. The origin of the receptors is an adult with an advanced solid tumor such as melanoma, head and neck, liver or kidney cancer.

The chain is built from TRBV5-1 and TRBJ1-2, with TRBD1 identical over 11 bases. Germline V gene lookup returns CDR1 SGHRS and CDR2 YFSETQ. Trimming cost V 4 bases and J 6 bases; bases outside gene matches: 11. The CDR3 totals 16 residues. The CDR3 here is CASSKLPGQGDNGYTF. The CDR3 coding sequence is TGCGCCAGCAGCAAACTCCCGGGACAGGGGGACAATGGCTACACCTTC.

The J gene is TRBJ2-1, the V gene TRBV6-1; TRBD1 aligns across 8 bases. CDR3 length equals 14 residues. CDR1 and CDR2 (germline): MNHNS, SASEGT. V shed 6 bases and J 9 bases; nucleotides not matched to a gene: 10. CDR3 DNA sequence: TGTGCCAGCAGGGTACAGGGGGTGGGCGGTGAGCAGTTCTTC. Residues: CASRVQGVGGEQFF.

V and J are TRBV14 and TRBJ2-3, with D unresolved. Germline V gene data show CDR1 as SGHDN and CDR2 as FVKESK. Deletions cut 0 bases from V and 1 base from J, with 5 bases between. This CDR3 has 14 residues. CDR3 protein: CASSQDRGTDTQYF. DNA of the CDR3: TGTGCCAGCAGCCAAGATAGGGGCACAGATACGCAGTATTTT.

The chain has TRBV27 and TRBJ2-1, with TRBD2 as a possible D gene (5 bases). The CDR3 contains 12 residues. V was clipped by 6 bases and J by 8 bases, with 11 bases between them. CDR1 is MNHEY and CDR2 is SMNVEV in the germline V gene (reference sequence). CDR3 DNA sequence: TGTGCCAGCAGCCCCAGCGGCTATGAGCAGTTCTTC. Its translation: CASSPSGYEQFF.

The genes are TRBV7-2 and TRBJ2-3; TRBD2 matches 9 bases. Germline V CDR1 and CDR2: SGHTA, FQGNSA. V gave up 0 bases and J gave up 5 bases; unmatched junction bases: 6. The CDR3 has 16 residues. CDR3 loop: CASSLALAGGIDTQYF. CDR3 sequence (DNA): TGTGCCAGCAGCTTAGCGCTGGCGGGGGGGATAGATACGCAGTATTTT. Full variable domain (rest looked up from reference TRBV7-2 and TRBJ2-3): GAGVSQSPSNKVTEKGKDVELRCDPISGHTALYWYRQSLGQGLEFLIYFQGNSAPDKSGLPSDRFSAERTGGSVSTLTIQRTQQEDSAVYLCASSLALAGGIDTQYFGPGTRLTVL.

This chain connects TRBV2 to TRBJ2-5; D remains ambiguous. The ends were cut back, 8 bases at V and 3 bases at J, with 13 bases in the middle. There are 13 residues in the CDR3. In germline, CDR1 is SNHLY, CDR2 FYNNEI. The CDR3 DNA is TGTGCCAGCTCCCCCTCCGGAGAAGAGACCCAGTACTTC. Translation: CASSPSGEETQYF.

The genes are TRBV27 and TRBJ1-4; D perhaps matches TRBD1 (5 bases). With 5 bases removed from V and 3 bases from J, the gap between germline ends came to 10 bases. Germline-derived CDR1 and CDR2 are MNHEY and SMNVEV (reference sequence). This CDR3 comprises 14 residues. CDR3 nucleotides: TGTGCCAGCAGTATTTGGGGGGCTAATGAAAAACTGTTTTTT. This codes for CASSIWGANEKLFF.

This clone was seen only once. CDR3 DNA sequence: TGTGCCAGCAGTCCCTCCTACGAGCAGTACTTC. This encodes CASSPSYEQYF. This chain links TRBV7-8 with TRBJ2-7; no clear D gene. Per the germline V gene, CDR1 is SGHVS and CDR2 is FQNEAQ. The length of the CDR3 is 11 residues. The V and J ends lost 6 bases and 0 bases respectively, with 3 bases between them.

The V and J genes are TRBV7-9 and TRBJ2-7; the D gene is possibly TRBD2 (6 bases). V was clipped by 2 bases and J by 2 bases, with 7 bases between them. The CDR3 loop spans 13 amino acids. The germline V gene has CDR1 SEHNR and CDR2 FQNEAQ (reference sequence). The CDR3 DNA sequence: TGTGCCAGCAGCTTAACTAGCCCCTACGAGCAGTACTTC. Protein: CASSLTSPYEQYF.

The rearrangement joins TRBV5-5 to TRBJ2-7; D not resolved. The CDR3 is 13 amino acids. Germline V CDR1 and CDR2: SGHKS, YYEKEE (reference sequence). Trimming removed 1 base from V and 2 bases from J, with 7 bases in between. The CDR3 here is CASSLPSTYEQYF. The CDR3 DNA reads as TGTGCCAGCAGCTTGCCAAGCACCTACGAGCAGTACTTC. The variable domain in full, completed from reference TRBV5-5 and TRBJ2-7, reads DAGVTQSPTHLIKTRGQQVTLRCSPISGHKSVSWYQQVLGQGPQFIFQYYEKEERGRGNFPDRFSARQFPNYSSELNVNALLLGDSALYLCASSLPSTYEQYFGPGTRLTVT.

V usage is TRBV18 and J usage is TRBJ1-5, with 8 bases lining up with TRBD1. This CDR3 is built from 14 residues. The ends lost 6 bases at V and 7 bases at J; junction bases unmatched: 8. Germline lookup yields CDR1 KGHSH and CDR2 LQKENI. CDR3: CASSRDRQDQPQHF. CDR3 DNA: TGTGCCAGCTCTCGGGACAGGCAGGACCAGCCCCAGCATTTT. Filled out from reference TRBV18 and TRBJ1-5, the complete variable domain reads NAGVMQNPRHLVRRRGQEARLRCSPMKGHSHVYWYRQLPEEGLKFMVYLQKENIIDESGMPKERFSAEFPKEGPSILRIQQVVRGDSAAYFCASSRDRQDQPQHFGDGTRLSIL.

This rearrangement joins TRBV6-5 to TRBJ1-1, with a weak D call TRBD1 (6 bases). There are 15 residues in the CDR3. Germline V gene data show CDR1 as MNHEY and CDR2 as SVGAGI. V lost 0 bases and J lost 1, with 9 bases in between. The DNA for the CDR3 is TGTGCCAGCAGTTACTCTAGGGGGGGGAACACTGAAGCTTTCTTT. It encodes CASSYSRGGNTEAFF.

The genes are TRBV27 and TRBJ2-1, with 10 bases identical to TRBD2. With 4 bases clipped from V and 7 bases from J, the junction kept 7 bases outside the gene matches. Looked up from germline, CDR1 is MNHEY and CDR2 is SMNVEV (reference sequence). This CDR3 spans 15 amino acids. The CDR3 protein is CASSSGTSVENEQFF. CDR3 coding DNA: TGTGCCAGCAGTTCCGGGACTAGCGTTGAGAATGAGCAGTTCTTC.

CDR3 protein: CASSDRDRTFSGANVLTF. The CDR3 region has the DNA TGTGCCAGCAGCGATAGGGACAGGACTTTCTCTGGGGCCAACGTCCTGACTTTC. The genes are TRBV5-4 and TRBJ2-6, with 8 bases lining up with TRBD1. In germline, CDR1 is SGHNT, CDR2 YYREEE (reference sequence). J lost 0 bases, V lost 4 bases, and 9 bases had no gene match. The CDR3 is 18 residues long.

CDR3 residues: CASSKTGNSGTEAFF. CDR3 sequence (DNA): TGTGCCAGTAGTAAGACAGGGAATTCGGGCACTGAAGCTTTCTTT. The chain combines TRBV19 with TRBJ1-1, with 7 bases identical to TRBD1. The CDR3 is made up of 15 amino acids. Germline V gene sequence: CDR1 LNHDA, CDR2 SQIVND (reference sequence). V gave up 4 bases and J gave up 4 bases; unmatched junction bases: 9.

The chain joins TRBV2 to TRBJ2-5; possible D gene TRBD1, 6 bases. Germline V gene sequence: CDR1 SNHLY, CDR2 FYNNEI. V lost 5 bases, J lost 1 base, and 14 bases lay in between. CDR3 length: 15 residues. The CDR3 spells CASSTGQPGQETQYF. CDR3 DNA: TGTGCCAGCAGTACCGGACAGCCCGGCCAAGAGACCCAGTACTTC.

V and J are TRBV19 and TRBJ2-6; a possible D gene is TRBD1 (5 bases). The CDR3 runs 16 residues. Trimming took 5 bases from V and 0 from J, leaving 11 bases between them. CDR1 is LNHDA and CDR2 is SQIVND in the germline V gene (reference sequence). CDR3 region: CASSPQGRSGANVLTF. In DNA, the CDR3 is TGTGCCAGTAGTCCTCAGGGCCGCTCTGGGGCCAACGTCCTGACTTTC.

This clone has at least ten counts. CDR3 in DNA: TGTGCCAGCTCACCCCAGGACAGGGAGACTGAAGCTTTCTTT. Translation gives CASSPQDRETEAFF. This rearrangement joins TRBV18 to TRBJ1-1; 8 bases match TRBD1. The CDR3 has 14 amino acids. Germline V CDR1 and CDR2: KGHSH, LQKENI. J gave up 5 bases and V 3 bases, and 5 bases lay outside the gene matches.

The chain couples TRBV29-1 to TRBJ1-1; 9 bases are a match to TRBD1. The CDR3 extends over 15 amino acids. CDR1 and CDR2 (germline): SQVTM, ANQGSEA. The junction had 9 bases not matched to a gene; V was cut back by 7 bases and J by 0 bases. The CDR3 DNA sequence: TGCAGCGAGACAGGGGGGGACCGCATGAACACTGAAGCTTTCTTT. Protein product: CSETGGDRMNTEAFF. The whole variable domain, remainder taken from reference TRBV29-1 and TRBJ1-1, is SAVISQKPSRDICQRGTSLTIQCQVDSQVTMMFWYRQQPGQSLTLIATANQGSEATYESGFVIDKFPISRPNLTFSTLTVSNMSPEDSSIYLCSETGGDRMNTEAFFGQGTRLTVV.

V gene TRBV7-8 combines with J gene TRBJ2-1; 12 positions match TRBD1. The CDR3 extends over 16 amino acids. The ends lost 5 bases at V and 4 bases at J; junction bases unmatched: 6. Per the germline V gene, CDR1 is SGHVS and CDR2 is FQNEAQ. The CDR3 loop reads CASSGDRGRKYNEQFF. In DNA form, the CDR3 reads TGTGCCAGCAGCGGGGACAGGGGGCGCAAGTACAATGAGCAGTTCTTC.